This T cell receptor (beta chain) emerged from a study of T cell responses to AZD1222 COVID-19 vaccine. Study-level findings and limits: It was only 6 or 7 AZD1222 recipients who were seropositive at baseline. White British people made up most donors, females outnumbered males, and clonal diversity was possibly underestimated. Repertoires were obtained only post-peak T cell response.

The table came from immunoSEQ multiplex PCR; TCRdb's copy has only in-frame clones and leaves some out. Of 120,000 to 150,000 clones in the sample, around nine tenths were seen once. As for this clone: Its antigen remains unknown.

Pooled samples include second doses given at about 4 or 12 weeks. This CDR3 contains 16 residues. Trimming removed 0 bases from V and 3 bases from J; junction bases left unmatched: 1. Germline V lookup: CDR1 LGHNA, CDR2 YNFKEQ. Sequenced material: peripheral blood, taken 28 days after the second AZD1222 dose. The receptor comes from an adult who received the AZD1222 COVID-19 vaccine. The genes are TRBV4-2 and TRBJ2-1; 11 positions agree with TRBD1. CDR3 sequence reads: CASSQDGTGGYNEQFF. The CDR3 bases are TGTGCCAGCAGCCAAGATGGGACAGGGGGCTACAATGAGCAGTTCTTC.